Following are 2 T cell receptor beta chains from one sample sequenced in a study of cytomegalovirus exposure and HLA in healthy donors (dated by TCRdb to 2015 to 2018). To prepare the library, the immunoSEQ multiplex PCR assay was applied. A mixture of 60 forward primers for TCR Vbeta segments and 13 reverse primers for TCR Jbeta segments was used in the multiplex PCR. Entries here come from immuneACCESS through TCRdb and include only in-frame sequences with V and J called. Some clones fail to appear in such tables; in the studies checked, an unresolved V gene covers under half of the shortfall, and the cause of the remainder is unknown. For this sample there are just under 95,000 clones; 77% appear just once. The leading ten clones occupy around 7.3% of the sample. Sequenced sample: PBMCs. Receptors were obtained from a man aged 45 to 65 in good health and CMV-seropositive.

The CDR3 here is CASIPTGTYGYTF. CDR3 DNA: TGTGCCAGCATTCCGACAGGGACCTATGGCTACACCTTC. J is TRBJ1-2 and V is TRBV6-1; 7 bases line up with TRBD1. Germline loops: CDR1 MNHNS, CDR2 SASEGT. J gave up 4 bases and V 7 bases, and 6 bases lay outside the gene matches. CDR3 length equals 13 residues.

This chain connects TRBV18 to TRBJ1-5; TRBD1 agrees at 7 bases. CDR3 length: 17 residues. Germline trimming cut 5 bases from V and 5 bases from J; bases unmatched to any gene: 15. Germline loops: CDR1 KGHSH, CDR2 LQKENI. CDR3 loop: CASSSRGKVSGYQPQHF. The CDR3 coding sequence is TGTGCCAGCTCATCCAGGGGGAAGGTTAGTGGTTATCAGCCCCAGCATTTT.